The rows below give T cell receptor beta chains drawn from one sample of a study of cytomegalovirus exposure and HLA in healthy donors. TCRdb's copy holds only in-frame clones and misses some; the assay was immunoSEQ multiplex PCR. Of roughly 77,000 clones in the sample, roughly 9.1% are singletons; the top ten hold around 25%. The sample taken for sequencing was PBMCs. These receptor sequences come from a man between 60 and 75 years old in good health and CMV-seropositive. CDR3s include the opening cysteine and the closing phenylalanine or tryptophan. The order of the fields is CDR3 DNA, CDR3 protein, D gene, J gene, V gene, clone size. The D gene is left open where the match is weak. Size values are once, few and many counts, or a class for expanded clones, and some rows have none.

TGTGCCAGCAGCTGGACAGGGGACGGCAAAAACATTCAGTACTTC,CASSWTGDGKNIQYF,TRBD1,TRBJ2-4,TRBV5-8,.
TGTGCCACCCGGACAGGGAACACTGAAGCTTTCTTT,CATRTGNTEAFF,TRBD1,TRBJ1-1,TRBV27,few
TGTGCCATCAGTGGAGGACAGGGTGAAGAGACCCAGTACTTC,CAISGGQGEETQYF,TRBD1,TRBJ2-5,TRBV10-3,.
TGTGCCAGCAGCCAGGCTACGGGAGATCAGCCCCAGCATTTT,CASSQATGDQPQHF,.,TRBJ1-5,TRBV7-9,few
TGCAGCGTTGAGCGGGTCGGGAATGAGCAGTTCTTC,CSVERVGNEQFF,.,TRBJ2-1,TRBV29-1,few
TGTGCCAGCAGGGAGAGAGGCGATGTCTACAATGAGCAGTTCTTC,CASRERGDVYNEQFF,.,TRBJ2-1,TRBV6-5,few
TGTGCCAGCAGCGTAGAGGGACAGGGGGCTGGAGGCTACACCTTC,CASSVEGQGAGGYTF,TRBD1,TRBJ1-2,TRBV9,.
TGTGCCATCCTGGGAGGGGTGGAGAACACTGAAGCTTTCTTT,CAILGGVENTEAFF,.,TRBJ1-1,TRBV10-3,few
TGCACCAGCAGCCAAGTAGCAGCTAGCGGAAAAGAGACCCAGTACTTC,CTSSQVAASGKETQYF,.,TRBJ2-5,TRBV1,.
TGTGCCAGCAGCTTAGTGGTTAGCGGGAGGGCAAATGAGCAGTTCTTC,CASSLVVSGRANEQFF,TRBD2,TRBJ2-1,TRBV7-2,once
TGTGCCTGGAGTGTACCGGGGACAGAAATCTACACCTTC,CAWSVPGTEIYTF,TRBD1,TRBJ1-2,TRBV30,few
TGTGCCAGTAGAACGGGACAGCGAGACTTAAGCTCTGGAAACACCATATATTTT,CASRTGQRDLSSGNTIYF,TRBD1,TRBJ1-3,TRBV19,few
TGCGCCAGAAGCCAGGACTCCTACAATGAGCAGTTCTTC,CARSQDSYNEQFF,.,TRBJ2-1,TRBV5-1,.
TGTGCCAGCAGTCCGGGGACAGGGAAAAGTGAAAAACTGTTTTTT,CASSPGTGKSEKLFF,TRBD1,TRBJ1-4,TRBV2,few
TGTGCCAGCACCCCGAGGGCAGGGGGCTCCTACAATGAGCAGTTCTTC,CASTPRAGGSYNEQFF,TRBD1,TRBJ2-1,TRBV2,.
TGTGCCTGGAGGCGGGGGGAGCTTTTAGAGACCCAGTACTTC,CAWRRGELLETQYF,TRBD2,TRBJ2-5,TRBV30,few
TGTGCCAGCATCCCGGGACACCTTAGCAATCAGCCCCAGCATTTT,CASIPGHLSNQPQHF,.,TRBJ1-5,TRBV28,few
TGTGCCAGCTCACCATCCCTCACAGGCGACTATGGCTACACCTTC,CASSPSLTGDYGYTF,.,TRBJ1-2,TRBV18,.
TGTGCCAGCAGCCTCCAACTAGCGTCTCAAGAGACCCAGTACTTC,CASSLQLASQETQYF,TRBD2,TRBJ2-5,TRBV11-2,.
TGTGCCAGCAGCTTCAGCGGGGAGGCCTATAATTCACCCCTCCACTTT,CASSFSGEAYNSPLHF,.,TRBJ1-6,TRBV11-2,.
TGTGCCAGCAGCGTCCGACCGGGGGAGACCCAGTACTTC,CASSVRPGETQYF,.,TRBJ2-5,TRBV9,few
TGCGCCAGCAGCTGGCCTCGGGGGAACTACGAGCAGTACTTC,CASSWPRGNYEQYF,.,TRBJ2-7,TRBV5-1,few
TGTGCCAGCAGCGTAGAGCCTTACAATGAGCAGTTCTTC,CASSVEPYNEQFF,.,TRBJ2-1,TRBV9,.
TGTGCCAGCTCAGCACAGGGGTTGCAGCCCCAGCATTTT,CASSAQGLQPQHF,TRBD1,TRBJ1-5,TRBV18,.
TGTGCCAGCAGCGTCGGGACTAGCGTTTACAATGAGCAGTTCTTC,CASSVGTSVYNEQFF,TRBD2,TRBJ2-1,TRBV9,once
TGTGCCAGCAGTGACGACAGCCTCTTGAACAATGAGCAGTTCTTC,CASSDDSLLNNEQFF,.,TRBJ2-1,TRBV2,few
TGCGCCAGCAGTGATGCGGGTCCCGGGGAGCTGTTTTTT,CASSDAGPGELFF,.,TRBJ2-2,TRBV10-2,.
TGTGCCTCCCTGGGGAGCCGGAACAATGAGCAGTTCTTC,CASLGSRNNEQFF,.,TRBJ2-1,TRBV30,.
TGTGCCAGCAGCACGACAGGGGGCGTAAAGAATGAGCAGTTCTTC,CASSTTGGVKNEQFF,TRBD1,TRBJ2-1,TRBV28,.
TGTGCCAGCAGTGGGACATCCATACGAGGCGAGCAGTACTTC,CASSGTSIRGEQYF,.,TRBJ2-7,TRBV2,.
TGTGCCTGCCTGAACAGGGCGAATAATGAAAAACTGTTTTTT,CACLNRANNEKLFF,.,TRBJ1-4,TRBV30,few
TGTGCCAGCAGCCTCGGACAGGGGGCTGAAGAGACCCAGTACTTC,CASSLGQGAEETQYF,TRBD1,TRBJ2-5,TRBV11-3,few
TGTGCCAGTAGTAGCCTGACACCGCAGGATGGCTACACCTTC,CASSSLTPQDGYTF,.,TRBJ1-2,TRBV19,.
TGTGCCACCAGGTCAGCGGGGGCGGAAAAACTGTTTTTT,CATRSAGAEKLFF,.,TRBJ1-4,TRBV15,.
TGTGCCAGCAGTTTTCGGGAGAGCAATGAGCAGTTCTTC,CASSFRESNEQFF,.,TRBJ2-1,TRBV27,.
TGTGCCAGCAGCTTAGGACTAGGAAACGGCTATGAGCAGTTCTTC,CASSLGLGNGYEQFF,.,TRBJ2-1,TRBV7-9,few
TGTGCCAGCACCGAGGCGGGACTAGCGGGCGATACGCAGTATTTT,CASTEAGLAGDTQYF,TRBD2,TRBJ2-3,TRBV6-1,few
TGTGCCATCAGTGAGTCCCCAGACACCGGGGAGCTGTTTTTT,CAISESPDTGELFF,.,TRBJ2-2,TRBV10-3,few
TGTGCCAGCAGCGTACGAGCTAATACCGGGGAGCTGTTTTTT,CASSVRANTGELFF,.,TRBJ2-2,TRBV9,.
TGTGCCAGCCTCAGGGATAATGGAAACACCATATATTTT,CASLRDNGNTIYF,.,TRBJ1-3,TRBV28,many
TGCGCCAGCAGTGATGGGCAGGGCGTGGGGTATACGCAGTATTTT,CASSDGQGVGYTQYF,.,TRBJ2-3,TRBV10-1,.
TGTGCCAGCAGCCCCTATTTTTTCCAAGAGACCCAGTACTTC,CASSPYFFQETQYF,.,TRBJ2-5,TRBV7-9,.
TGTGCCAGCAGCCCTCCACTTACAGGCAATCAGCCCCAGCATTTT,CASSPPLTGNQPQHF,.,TRBJ1-5,TRBV28,.
TGTGCCAGCAGTCGGACAGCAATAAGAAACACCATATATTTT,CASSRTAIRNTIYF,.,TRBJ1-3,TRBV28,.